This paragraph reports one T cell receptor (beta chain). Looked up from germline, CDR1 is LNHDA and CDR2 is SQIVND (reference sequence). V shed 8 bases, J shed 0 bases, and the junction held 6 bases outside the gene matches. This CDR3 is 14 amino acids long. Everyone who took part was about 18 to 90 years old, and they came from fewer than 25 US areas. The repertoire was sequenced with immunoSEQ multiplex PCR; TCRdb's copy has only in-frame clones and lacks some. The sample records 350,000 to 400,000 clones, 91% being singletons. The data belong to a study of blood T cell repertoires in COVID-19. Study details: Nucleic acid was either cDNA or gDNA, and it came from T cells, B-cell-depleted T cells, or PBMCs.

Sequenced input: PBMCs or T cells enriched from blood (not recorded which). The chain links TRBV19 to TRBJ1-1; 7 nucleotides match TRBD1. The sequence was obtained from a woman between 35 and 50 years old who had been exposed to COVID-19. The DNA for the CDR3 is TGTGCCAGTTCGGGACAGCCTATGAACACTGAAGCTTTCTTT. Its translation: CASSGQPMNTEAFF. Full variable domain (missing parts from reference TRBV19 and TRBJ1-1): DGGITQSPKYLFRKEGQNVTLSCEQNLNHDAMYWYRQDPGQGLRLIYYSQIVNDFQKGDIAEGYSVSREKKESFPLTVTSAQKNPTAFYLCASSGQPMNTEAFFGQGTRLTVV.